A single sample is the source of the 17 T cell receptor beta chains below, sequenced in a study of OX40 agonist ivuxolimab in advanced cancers. Clones were read by immunoSEQ multiplex PCR, and TCRdb kept only the in-frame ones, dropping some. The top ten hold 9.5% to 12% of the sample, which has tens of thousands of clones, about nine tenths seen once. The sequences come from CD4+ or CD8+ T cells sorted from blood, collected in a trial of the OX40 agonist ivuxolimab. The receptors originated from an adult with an advanced solid tumor such as melanoma, head and neck, liver or kidney cancer.

The gene calls are TRBV2 and TRBJ2-1; D tentatively fits TRBD1 or TRBD2 (6 bases each). The CDR3 runs to 15 residues. CDR1 is SNHLY, CDR2 FYNNEI, per germline. Deletions cut 5 bases from V and 9 bases from J, with 20 bases between. CDR3 residues: CASSSGGTPGSEQFF. CDR3 DNA: TGTGCCAGCAGTTCTGGCGGGACACCAGGGAGTGAGCAGTTCTTC.

The genes are TRBV14 and TRBJ2-3; D call uncertain. The V and J ends lost 5 bases and 2 bases respectively, with 14 bases between them. The CDR3 runs to 15 residues. CDR1 is SGHDN, CDR2 FVKESK, per germline. The CDR3 region is CASSVLNGYTDTQYF. In DNA form, the CDR3 reads TGTGCCAGCAGCGTACTCAACGGGTACACAGATACGCAGTATTTT.

This clone was found once. V is TRBV7-9 and J is TRBJ2-5; 8 nucleotides agree with TRBD2. The germline gives CDR1 SEHNR, CDR2 FQNEAQ (reference sequence). The CDR3 spans 14 residues. V shed 5 bases and J 5 bases; nucleotides not matched to a gene: 7. The chain's CDR3 is CASSQSGSGETQYF. For the CDR3, the DNA is TGTGCCAGCAGCCAAAGCGGGAGTGGGGAGACCCAGTACTTC. The variable domain in full, with the rest retrieved from reference TRBV7-9 and TRBJ2-5, is DTGVSQNPRHKITKRGQNVTFRCDPISEHNRLYWYRQTLGQGPEFLTYFQNEAQLEKSRLLSDRFSAERPKGSFSTLEIQRTEQGDSAMYLCASSQSGSGETQYFGPGTRLLVL.

V and J are TRBV27 and TRBJ1-1; 8 bases are a match to TRBD1. J lost 5 bases, V lost 5 bases, and 10 bases had no gene match. Germline V lookup: CDR1 MNHEY, CDR2 SMNVEV (reference sequence). This CDR3 has 15 amino acids. The DNA for the CDR3 is TGTGCCAGCAGTGTAGGACAGGGTGGATATACTGAAGCTTTCTTT. It is translated as CASSVGQGGYTEAFF.

As DNA, the CDR3 is TGTGCCAGCAGTGAGGGGGCTGCCATGAACACTGAAGCTTTCTTT. Its translation: CASSEGAAMNTEAFF. This sequence joins TRBV6-1 and TRBJ1-1, with D perhaps matching TRBD1 (6 bases). Per the germline V gene, CDR1 is MNHNS and CDR2 is SASEGT. V dropped 3 bases and J dropped 0 bases, with 11 bases sitting between them. The CDR3 is 15 amino acids.

The rearrangement joins TRBV5-1 to TRBJ2-2; no reliable D call. The CDR3 contains 17 residues. V lost 1 base, J lost 4 bases, and 17 bases lay in between. Germline CDR1 SGHRS, CDR2 YFSETQ. The CDR3 DNA sequence: TGCGCCAGCAGCTTGACACGGTCGGAGTTGGGCACCGGGGAGCTGTTTTTT. Protein sequence: CASSLTRSELGTGELFF.

This clone appeared a few times. The V gene is TRBV27, the J gene TRBJ2-7; a weak D match, TRBD2 (7 bases). Germline loops: CDR1 MNHEY, CDR2 SMNVEV (reference sequence). CDR3 length: 15 residues. Trimming removed 5 bases from V and 6 bases from J, with 20 bases in between. The CDR3 nucleotides are TGTGCCAGCAGTGGGGGGGCGGGAGCATGGGGCGAGCAGTACTTC. It specifies CASSGGAGAWGEQYF.

The J gene is TRBJ2-2, the V gene TRBV4-2; perhaps TRBD1 as D (6 bases). V was cut by 3 bases and J by 7 bases, with 15 bases left in between. Germline CDR1 is LGHNA and CDR2 is YNFKEQ. The CDR3 covers 15 residues. The CDR3 spells CASSHPGTLGGELFF. As DNA, the CDR3 is TGTGCCAGCAGCCACCCCGGGACACTTGGCGGGGAGCTGTTTTTT.

Concerning this clone: A read error may account for a junction end that differs from germline. This chain joins TRBV27 and TRBJ1-2; D might be TRBD1 (5 bases). This CDR3 spans 15 amino acids. Germline CDR1 and CDR2: MNHEY and SMNVEV (reference sequence). DNA of the CDR3: TGTGCCAGCAGTTCAGGGCCTCCCACTAACTATGGATACACCTTC. It is translated as CASSSGPPTNYGYTF.

The chain carries TRBV28 and TRBJ2-7, with 7 bases lining up with TRBD1. The CDR3 consists of 15 residues. V shed 5 bases and J 0 bases; nucleotides not matched to a gene: 7. The germline CDR1 and CDR2 sequences are MDHEN and SYDVKM. CDR3 in DNA: TGTGCCAGCAGTCAGACAGGGACGGTCTCCTACGAGCAGTACTTC. Translating it yields CASSQTGTVSYEQYF.

On this clone itself: Different DNA sequences within this sample yield the same CDR3. The J gene is TRBJ2-3, the V gene TRBV9, with D uncertain. Germline V CDR1 and CDR2: SGDLS, YYNGEE. V lost 5 bases and J 0 bases, leaving 13 bases between the germline ends. The CDR3 length is 15 residues. The CDR3 region is CASSYRPPSTDTQYF. Written as DNA, the CDR3 is TGTGCCAGCAGTTATAGACCTCCTAGCACAGATACGCAGTATTTT. Drawing the rest from reference TRBV9 and TRBJ2-3, the complete variable domain is DSGVTQTPKHLITATGQRVTLRCSPRSGDLSVYWYQQSLDQGLQFLIQYYNGEERAKGNILERFSAQQFPDLHSELNLSSLELGDSALYFCASSYRPPSTDTQYFGPGTRLTVL.

This chain joins TRBV28 and TRBJ2-5, with D unresolved. Deletions cut 4 bases from V and 2 bases from J, with 14 bases between. This CDR3 contains 15 residues. The V gene's germline CDR1 is MDHEN and CDR2 SYDVKM. CDR3 nucleotide sequence: TGTGCCAGCAGTTCCACCCCAGGATTACAAGAGACCCAGTACTTC. This translates into CASSSTPGLQETQYF. Looking up the rest from reference TRBV28 and TRBJ2-5 gives the full variable domain: DVKVTQSSRYLVKRTGEKVFLECVQDMDHENMFWYRQDPGLGLRLIYFSYDVKMKEKGDIPEGYSVSREKKERFSLILESASTNQTSMYLCASSSTPGLQETQYFGPGTRLLVL.

This rearrangement joins TRBV19 to TRBJ2-7; D is perhaps TRBD1 (5 bases). The CDR3 runs 15 residues. The V end lost 0 bases, the J end lost 5 bases, and 14 bases lay between the germline ends. Germline V gene data show CDR1 as LNHDA and CDR2 as SQIVND (reference sequence). This CDR3 reads CASSIDSGRADEQYF. The DNA for the CDR3 is TGTGCCAGTAGTATAGATTCGGGCAGGGCGGACGAGCAGTACTTC.

The rearrangement joins TRBV5-4 to TRBJ2-5; D unresolved. The length of the CDR3 is 15 residues. V lost 0 bases and J 0 bases, leaving 9 bases between the germline ends. CDR1 and CDR2 from the germline V gene are SGHNT and YYREEE (reference sequence). CDR3 loop: CASSLESVYQETQYF. The DNA for the CDR3 is TGTGCCAGCAGCTTGGAATCGGTATACCAAGAGACCCAGTACTTC.

The J gene is TRBJ2-7, the V gene TRBV7-6; 9 bases line up with TRBD2. CDR1 and CDR2 from the germline V gene are SGHVS and FNYEAQ. Losses at the gene ends were 1 base for V and 3 bases for J; bases not matched to a gene: 4. This CDR3 is built from 15 residues. Written as DNA, the CDR3 is TGTGCCAGCAGCTTAGGTTTAGCGGGGGACTACGAGCAGTACTTC. The encoded protein is CASSLGLAGDYEQYF.

The rearrangement joins TRBV14 to TRBJ1-3; no clear D gene. Germline assignment: CDR1 SGHDN and CDR2 FVKESK. The V and J ends lost 4 bases and 0 bases respectively, with 4 bases between them. The CDR3 length is 13 residues. Here the CDR3 reads CASSLSSGNTIYF. CDR3 coding DNA: TGTGCCAGCAGCCTGAGCTCTGGAAACACCATATATTTT.

This chain connects TRBV29-1 to TRBJ2-2; D possibly matches TRBD1 or TRBD2 (5 bases each). CDR1 is SQVTM and CDR2 is ANQGSEA in the germline V gene. This CDR3 is 16 amino acids long. Trimming shortened V by 1 base and J by 3 bases, and 15 bases separated the two germline ends. As DNA, the CDR3 is TGCAGCGTTGAAGGGTCCTCCCTGGGGGACACCGGGGAGCTGTTTTTT. This gives the protein CSVEGSSLGDTGELFF.